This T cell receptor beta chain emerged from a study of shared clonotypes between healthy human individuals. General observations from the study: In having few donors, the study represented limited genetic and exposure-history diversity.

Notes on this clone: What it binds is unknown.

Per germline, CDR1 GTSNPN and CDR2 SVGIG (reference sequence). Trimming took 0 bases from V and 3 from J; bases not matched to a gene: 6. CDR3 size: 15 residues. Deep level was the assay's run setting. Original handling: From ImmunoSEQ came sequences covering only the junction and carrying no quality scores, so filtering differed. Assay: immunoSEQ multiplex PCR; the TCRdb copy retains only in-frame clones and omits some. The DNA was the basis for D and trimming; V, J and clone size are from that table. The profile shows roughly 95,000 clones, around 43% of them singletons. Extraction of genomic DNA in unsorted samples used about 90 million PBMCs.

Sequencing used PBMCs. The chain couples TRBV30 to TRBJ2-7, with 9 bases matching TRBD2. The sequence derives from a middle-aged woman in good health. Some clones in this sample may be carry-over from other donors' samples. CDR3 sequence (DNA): TGTGCCTGGAGTGTAGGTAGCGGGGGACTCTACGAGCAGTACTTC. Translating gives CAWSVGSGGLYEQYF.